These T cell receptor beta chains were read from a single sample in a study of PD-1 blockade in classical Hodgkin lymphoma. Data came from immunoSEQ multiplex PCR; TCRdb stores just in-frame clones and leaves some out. The sample lists about 54,000 clones, around 93% occurring once. The source was peripheral blood mononuclear cells (PBMCs), collected before the second cycle of nivolumab. The receptors were gathered from a human donor with classical Hodgkin lymphoma. CDR3s include the opening cysteine and the closing phenylalanine or tryptophan. D genes are given only for firm matches. Size values are once, few and many counts, or a class for expanded clones, and some rows have none.

NA	15	TRBV27	TRBJ2-3	NA	TGTGCCAGCAGTTTCTACCCGATAGGGCGAGATACGCAGTATTTT	CASSFYPIGRDTQYF
NA	14	TRBV9	TRBJ2-7	NA	TGTGCCAGCAGCGCCGGCAGCTTTTCCTACGAGCAGTACTTC	CASSAGSFSYEQYF
NA	14	TRBV10-2	TRBJ2-3	medium-sized	TGCGCCAGCAGTGAGTCTAAGCACACAGATACGCAGTATTTT	CASSESKHTDTQYF
NA	15	TRBV5-6	TRBJ1-5	once	TGTGCCAGCAGCTTGGAGGGTGGTAGCAATCAGCCCCAGCATTTT	CASSLEGGSNQPQHF
TRBD1	15	TRBV11-2	TRBJ1-2	NA	TGTGCCAGCAGCTGGTCGACAGGGTTTACCGATGGCTACACCTTC	CASSWSTGFTDGYTF
TRBD1	14	TRBV6-6	TRBJ1-4	NA	TGTGCCAGCTGCTCCGGGACAGTTAATGAAAAACTGTTTTTT	CASCSGTVNEKLFF
NA	14	TRBV9	TRBJ2-7	NA	TGTGCCAGCAGCACCGTGGACAGATCCTACGAGCAGTACTTC	CASSTVDRSYEQYF
NA	15	TRBV5-1	TRBJ2-4	NA	TGCGCCAGCAGCGACGACAGGTTAGCCAAAAACATTCAGTACTTC	CASSDDRLAKNIQYF
TRBD2	14	TRBV27	TRBJ2-7	few	TGTGCCAGCAGCGGAGGCGGGAGAGGGAACGAGCAGTACTTC	CASSGGGRGNEQYF
TRBD2	17	TRBV11-2	TRBJ2-3	NA	TGTGCCAGCAGCTTAAAATTAACGACTAGCGGGACAGATACGCAGTATTTT	CASSLKLTTSGTDTQYF
NA	15	TRBV5-1	TRBJ1-4	once	TGCGCCAGCAGCTTGATGGGACGGCCGAATGAAAAACTGTTTTTT	CASSLMGRPNEKLFF
NA	14	TRBV10-3	TRBJ1-1	few	TGTGCCATCAGTGACAATTTCAGGGACACTGAAGCTTTCTTT	CAISDNFRDTEAFF
NA	11	TRBV23-1	TRBJ2-1	NA	TGCGCCAGCAGTTACGACTATGAGCAGTTCTTC	CASSYDYEQFF
NA	15	TRBV13	TRBJ1-5	NA	TGTGCCAGCAGCTTAGCCGGTCAGGGCAATCAGCCCCAGCATTTT	CASSLAGQGNQPQHF
NA	14	TRBV5-1	TRBJ2-2	NA	TGCGCCAGCAGCTTCCCTCTGAACACCGGGGAGCTGTTTTTT	CASSFPLNTGELFF
TRBD1	18	TRBV4-1	TRBJ1-5	NA	TGCGCCAGCAGCCCAATACTGGACAGGGGGCATACTAAACAGCCCCAGCATTTT	CASSPILDRGHTKQPQHF